Listed below are T cell receptor beta chains from one sample, sequenced in a study of cytomegalovirus exposure and HLA in healthy donors. Sequencing was performed with immunoSEQ multiplex PCR; in TCRdb, only in-frame clones are kept and a portion is missing. The sample has about 110,000 clones, about 81% seen once. Sequenced: PBMCs. Receptors originate from a male donor in good health and CMV-seropositive. CDR3s include the opening cysteine and the closing phenylalanine or tryptophan. A D gene is named only where the DNA matches it firmly. Expanded clones get a size class; other rows say once, few or many, or leave the size out.

>few|TRBD1|TRBV30|TRBJ2-3
CAWRDKLGTESTDTQYF
TGTGCCTGGAGGGACAAACTCGGGACAGAAAGCACAGATACGCAGTATTTT
>-|-|TRBV28|TRBJ1-2
CASSSPAGTAYGYTF
TGTGCCAGCAGTTCACCCGCTGGGACTGCCTATGGCTACACCTTC
>-|TRBD1|TRBV28|TRBJ2-7
CASSPVGQGHEQYF
TGTGCCAGCAGCCCTGTAGGACAGGGCCACGAGCAGTACTTC
>few|TRBD1|TRBV4-1|TRBJ2-4
CASSQGWDRGWRAKNIQYF
TGCGCCAGCAGCCAAGGTTGGGACAGGGGGTGGAGAGCCAAAAACATTCAGTACTTC
>-|TRBD2|TRBV7-8|TRBJ2-5
CASSPRLAGTKETQYF
TGTGCCAGCAGCCCGCGACTAGCGGGGACCAAAGAGACCCAGTACTTC
>-|TRBD1|TRBV7-2|TRBJ2-2
CASSFWQGATGELFF
TGTGCCAGCAGCTTCTGGCAGGGGGCTACCGGGGAGCTGTTTTTT
>-|TRBD1|TRBV6-1|TRBJ2-7
CASSVTGTAPYEQYF
TGTGCCAGCAGTGTAACCGGGACAGCACCCTACGAGCAGTACTTC
>-|-|TRBV28|TRBJ2-7
CASSFGGFGVYEQYF
TGTGCCAGCAGTTTCGGGGGATTCGGAGTCTACGAGCAGTACTTC
>-|-|TRBV29-1|TRBJ1-3
CSVVATGFSGNTIYF
TGCAGCGTTGTGGCCACAGGCTTCTCTGGAAACACCATATATTTT
>-|-|TRBV2|TRBJ2-7
CAGASQGPYEQYF
TGTGCCGGAGCTTCACAGGGACCCTACGAGCAGTACTTC
>-|-|TRBV29-1|TRBJ2-3
CSVGEGEWYTDTQYF
TGCAGCGTGGGCGAGGGGGAATGGTACACAGATACGCAGTATTTT